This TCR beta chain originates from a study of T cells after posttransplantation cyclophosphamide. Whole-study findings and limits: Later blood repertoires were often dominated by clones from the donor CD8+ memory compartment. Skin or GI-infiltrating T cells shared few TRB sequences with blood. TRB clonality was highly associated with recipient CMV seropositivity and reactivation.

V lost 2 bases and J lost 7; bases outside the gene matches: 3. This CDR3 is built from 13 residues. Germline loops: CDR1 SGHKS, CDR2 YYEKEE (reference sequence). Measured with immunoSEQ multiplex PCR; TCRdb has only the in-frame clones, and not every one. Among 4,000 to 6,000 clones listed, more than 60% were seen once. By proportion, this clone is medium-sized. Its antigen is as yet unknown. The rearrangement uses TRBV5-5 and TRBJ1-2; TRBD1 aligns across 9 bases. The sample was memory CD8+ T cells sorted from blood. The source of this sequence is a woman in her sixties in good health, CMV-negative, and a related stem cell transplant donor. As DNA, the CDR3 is TGTGCCAGCAGCTTAACAGGGGGCTCTGGCTACACCTTC. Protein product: CASSLTGGSGYTF.